These 5 T cell receptor beta chains were sequenced from one sample in a study of lymphopenia after photon versus proton radiotherapy (dated by TCRdb to the late 2010s). The library was generated by the immunoSEQ multiplex PCR assay. The table comes from immuneACCESS by way of TCRdb, which keeps in-frame sequences with V and J called. Part of the clones is missing from these tables; in studies checked, under half for an unresolved V gene and the rest for unknown reasons. This sample is represented by approximately 80,000 clones; around four fifths of them were singletons. The ten largest clones add up to under 1.5% of the sample. This specimen consisted of peripheral blood, obtained from a patient treated with proton-based radiotherapy. Receptors originate from a man in his sixties with pancreatic cancer.

The sample holds a few counts of this clone. The CDR3 nucleotides are TGTGCCAGTAGTATCGGCGATTACAATGAGCAGTTCTTC. This translates into CASSIGDYNEQFF. The chain employs TRBV19 and TRBJ2-1; D unresolved. V was shortened by 3 bases and J by 4 bases, with 7 bases between the two germline ends. CDR3 length equals 13 residues. Germline loops: CDR1 LNHDA, CDR2 SQIVND (reference sequence).

The chain recombines TRBV11-2 with TRBJ2-3; D gene uncertain. The germline V gene encodes CDR1 SGHAT and CDR2 FQNNGV. Deletions cut 1 base from V and 0 bases from J, with 14 bases between. The CDR3 contains 17 residues. Here the CDR3 reads CASSLGTRPASTDTQYF. The DNA of the CDR3 is TGTGCCAGCAGCTTAGGCACACGCCCGGCAAGCACAGATACGCAGTATTTT.

The DNA of the CDR3 is TGTGCCAGCAGCAAATTAGCGGACTCTAGCACAGATACGCAGTATTTT. The encoded protein is CASSKLADSSTDTQYF. This chain uses TRBV5-4 with TRBJ2-3; possible D gene TRBD2, 6 bases. V was trimmed by 4 bases and J by 0 bases, leaving 15 bases between them. This CDR3 comprises 16 residues. Germline CDR1 SGHNT, CDR2 YYREEE (reference sequence).

V usage is TRBV5-1 and J usage is TRBJ1-1, with D uncertain. Germline loops: CDR1 SGHRS, CDR2 YFSETQ. Trimming pared 7 bases from V and 1 base from J, leaving 14 bases between. CDR3 length: 14 amino acids. As DNA, the CDR3 is TGCGCCAGCGGGTTTGGGCCCTCGAACACTGAAGCTTTCTTT. As protein: CASGFGPSNTEAFF.

V is TRBV10-3 and J is TRBJ1-1; no reliable D call. Between the trimmed V and J ends, which lost 2 bases and 1 base, there was a span of 8 bases. This CDR3 contains 14 residues. Germline CDR1 ENHRY, CDR2 SYGVKD. The CDR3 bases are TGTGCCATCAGTGAGGAACAGAGGAACACTGAAGCTTTCTTT. Protein product: CAISEEQRNTEAFF.